This T cell receptor (beta chain) was sequenced in a study of blood T cell repertoires in COVID-19. Study in general: Samples came from the United States, Italy and Spain, spanning acute and convalescent COVID-19. T cells, B-cell-depleted T cells, or PBMCs supplied cDNA or gDNA.

In the original analysis: Amplification with reference gene primers provided the estimates of nucleated cell counts. Sequencing was performed with immunoSEQ multiplex PCR; in TCRdb, only in-frame clones are kept and a portion is missing. For V, J and clone size, that table is used; D and trimming come from the DNA. The sample lists around 200,000 clones, around four fifths occurring once. The sequencing input was peripheral blood. This clonotype was obtained from a man aged 45 to 65 with active or convalescent COVID-19.

CDR3 sequence: CAGKPGTGYNYGYTF. The CDR3 region has the DNA TGTGCCGGAAAACCAGGGACAGGCTATAACTATGGCTACACCTTC. The chain employs TRBV2 and TRBJ1-2; TRBD1 agrees at 8 bases. The CDR3 consists of 15 residues. V lost 11 bases and J lost 1; bases outside the gene matches: 12. Germline V CDR1 and CDR2: SNHLY, FYNNEI.